This T cell receptor (beta chain) appears in the sequencing data of a study of T-cell memory formation after mild COVID-19. This clonotype was detected a few times. V dropped 0 bases and J dropped 10 bases, with 10 bases sitting between them. The length of the CDR3 is 13 residues. 5'RACE with constant-segment primers yielded barcoded, UMI-tagged TCR alpha and TCR beta cDNA libraries. Using its own MiXCR run on the 5' RACE reads, TCRdb lists one record per CDR3 protein. The repertoire holds around 410,000 distinct CDR3 sequences, with about 25% as singletons. Input material: PBMCs or a T cell subset sorted from them (not recorded which). The chain couples TRBV12-3 or TRBV12-4 to TRBJ2-1; D is uncertain. The TCR was taken from an adult woman who had mild COVID-19 (a few samples of this study predate the infection). Cell type and time point are not known. DNA of the CDR3: TGTGCCAGCAGTTTAGCCACTGTGGACGAGCAGTTCTTC. It yields the protein CASSLATVDEQFF.